This TCR beta chain came from a study of blood T cell repertoires in COVID-19. Study background: Acute and convalescent COVID-19 samples came from the United States, Italy and Spain. PBMCs, B-cell-depleted T cells, or T cells provided the cDNA or gDNA that made up the material.

After removal of 1 base from V and 6 bases from J, the junction contained 4 bases not matched to a gene. Germline V lookup: CDR1 SGHRS, CDR2 YFSETQ. The CDR3 is made up of 15 amino acids. In the study's own analysis: It was from reference gene primer amplification that nucleated cell counts were estimated. TCRdb's table, derived via immunoSEQ multiplex PCR, lists solely in-frame clones and lacks some. The DNA gave D and trimming, while V, J and clone size come from that table. The sample holds hundreds of thousands of clones, 80% to 90% seen once. Specimen: peripheral blood. This chain connects TRBV5-1 to TRBJ1-4; TRBD1 matches at 9 bases. The sequence was obtained from a woman aged 18-29 years with acute or convalescent COVID-19. The CDR3 spells CASSLFGDRDEKLFF. The CDR3 coding sequence is TGCGCCAGCAGCTTGTTTGGGGACAGGGATGAAAAACTGTTTTTT.